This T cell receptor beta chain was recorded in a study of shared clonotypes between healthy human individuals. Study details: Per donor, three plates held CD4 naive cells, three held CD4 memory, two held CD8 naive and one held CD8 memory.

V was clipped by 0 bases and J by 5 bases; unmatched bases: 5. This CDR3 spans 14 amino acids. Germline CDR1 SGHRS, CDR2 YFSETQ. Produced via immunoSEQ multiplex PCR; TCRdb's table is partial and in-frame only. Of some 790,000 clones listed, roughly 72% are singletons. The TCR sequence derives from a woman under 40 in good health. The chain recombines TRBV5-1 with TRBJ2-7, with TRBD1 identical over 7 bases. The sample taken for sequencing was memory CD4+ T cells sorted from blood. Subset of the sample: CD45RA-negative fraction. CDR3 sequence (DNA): TGCGCCAGCAGCTTGGGAGACAGGGCCCACGAGCAGTACTTC. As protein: CASSLGDRAHEQYF.